This T cell receptor beta chain originates from a study of PD-1 blockade in classical Hodgkin lymphoma. Study summary: Every 2 weeks, patients had 3 mg/kg nivolumab intravenously.

To note about this clone: The antigen is unknown.

After autologous stem cell transplantation all patients relapsed, and prior brentuximab vedotin exposure differed between cohorts. Best overall response was complete response, partial response or progressive disease in these relapsed/refractory classical Hodgkin lymphoma patients. The CDR3 sequence is 13 residues long. The germline CDR1 and CDR2 sequences are SGHVS and FNYEAQ. V was shortened by 5 bases and J by 4 bases, with 11 bases between the two germline ends. TCRdb keeps only in-frame clones here, not all; method: immunoSEQ multiplex PCR. The sample has tens of thousands of clones, over 75% seen once. Study observations and caveats: By C4D1, CD4+ diversity increased significantly, especially in complete responders. Newly diagnosed patients reportedly trailed healthy donors in baseline TCR diversity.

The sequence was obtained from a human donor with classical Hodgkin lymphoma. This sequence joins TRBV7-6 and TRBJ1-2; D is undetermined. This specimen consisted of peripheral blood mononuclear cells (PBMCs), obtained at baseline. As DNA, the CDR3 is TGTGCCAGCAGCCCCCGGGGTGGCTATGGCTACACCTTC. It translates to CASSPRGGYGYTF.